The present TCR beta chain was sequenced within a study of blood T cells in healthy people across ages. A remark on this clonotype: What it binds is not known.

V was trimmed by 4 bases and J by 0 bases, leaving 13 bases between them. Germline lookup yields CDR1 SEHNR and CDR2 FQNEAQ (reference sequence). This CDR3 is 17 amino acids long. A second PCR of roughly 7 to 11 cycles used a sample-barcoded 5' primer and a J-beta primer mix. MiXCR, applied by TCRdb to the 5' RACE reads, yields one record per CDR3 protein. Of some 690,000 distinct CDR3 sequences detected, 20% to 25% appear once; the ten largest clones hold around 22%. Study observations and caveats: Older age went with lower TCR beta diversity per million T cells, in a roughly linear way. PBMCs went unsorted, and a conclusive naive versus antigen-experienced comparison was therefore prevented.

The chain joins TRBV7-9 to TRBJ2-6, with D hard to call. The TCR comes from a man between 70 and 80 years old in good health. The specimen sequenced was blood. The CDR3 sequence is CASSSFLLSSGANVLTF. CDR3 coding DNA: TGTGCCAGCAGCTCCTTCCTCCTAAGCTCTGGGGCCAACGTCCTGACTTTC.